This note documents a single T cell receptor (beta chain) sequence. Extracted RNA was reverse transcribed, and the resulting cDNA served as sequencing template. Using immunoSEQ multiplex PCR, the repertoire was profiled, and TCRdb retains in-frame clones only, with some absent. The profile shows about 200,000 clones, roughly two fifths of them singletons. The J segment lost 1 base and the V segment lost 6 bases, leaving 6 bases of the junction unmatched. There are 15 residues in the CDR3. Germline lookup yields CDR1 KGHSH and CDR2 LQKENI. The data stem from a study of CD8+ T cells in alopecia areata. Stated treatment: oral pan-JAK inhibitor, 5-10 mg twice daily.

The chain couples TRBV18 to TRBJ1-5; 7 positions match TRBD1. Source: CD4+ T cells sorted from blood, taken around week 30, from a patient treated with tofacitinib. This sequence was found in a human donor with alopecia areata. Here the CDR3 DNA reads TGTGCCAGCTCCGCAAACAGGGGAAGCAATCAGCCCCAGCATTTT. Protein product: CASSANRGSNQPQHF.